This TCR beta chain was profiled in a study of metastatic and nonmetastatic thyroid tumors. As for the study in general: A comparison of repertoires was made across blood and tumor or nodule tissue from malignant and benign thyroid patients.

From the PCR reads, TCRdb re-called clones with MiXCR. The sample lists roughly 30,000 clones, roughly 30% occurring once. This clone has just one count. Nobody among the patients had been given any treatment before thyroid surgery. CDR3 size: 12 residues. With V trimmed by 8 bases and J by 10 bases, 4 bases remained unmatched. CDR1 SGHAT and CDR2 FQNNGV come from the germline V gene. The receptor's source is a female donor with papillary thyroid cancer or a benign thyroid nodule (not recorded which). Some clones in this sample may be carry-over from other donors' samples. Material: blood. The gene calls are TRBV11-2 and TRBJ2-1; 11 bases are a match to TRBD2. The CDR3 is CASGGLADEQFF. In DNA form, the CDR3 reads TGTGCCAGCGGGGGACTAGCGGACGAGCAGTTCTTC. Combining the CDR3 with reference TRBV11-2 and TRBJ2-1 gives the whole variable domain EAGVAQSPRYKIIEKRQSVAFWCNPISGHATLYWYQQILGQGPKLLIQFQNNGVVDDSQLPKDRFSAERLKGVDSTLKIQPAKLEDSAVYLCASGGLADEQFFGPGTRLTVL.